This T cell receptor (beta chain) was recorded in a study of spatial heterogeneity in lung cancer. Study-wide findings and caveats: Mutation counts in tumors were tracked by counts of expanded intratumoral alpha and beta TCRs. Estimation of coverage gave values of about 7% for alpha and 13% for beta chains in tumor T cells.

In TCRdb, the 5' RACE reads were re-called with MiXCR into one record per CDR3 protein. The sample includes 2,000 to 3,000 distinct CDR3 sequences, 15% to 20% of them seen just once. Time point meaning: sample taken at primary tumor resection. Tumor, nontumor lung or frozen PBMC supplied whole RNA that was sequenced unsorted. Germline CDR1 reads SGHDT; CDR2 reads YYEEEE. This CDR3 region has 18 residues. V gave up 4 bases and J gave up 7 bases, with 24 bases separating them. Note on this clonotype: The antigen remains undetermined.

This clonotype was obtained from a male donor with early-stage non-small cell lung cancer. The source material was lung tumor tissue, sampled at surgery. The chain joins TRBV5-6 to TRBJ1-6; D is perhaps TRBD1 (5 bases). Here the CDR3 DNA reads TGTGCCAGCAGCGGCGGGGACGGGATCGGTAGCAGAAATTCACCCCTCCACTTT. Translated: CASSGGDGIGSRNSPLHF.